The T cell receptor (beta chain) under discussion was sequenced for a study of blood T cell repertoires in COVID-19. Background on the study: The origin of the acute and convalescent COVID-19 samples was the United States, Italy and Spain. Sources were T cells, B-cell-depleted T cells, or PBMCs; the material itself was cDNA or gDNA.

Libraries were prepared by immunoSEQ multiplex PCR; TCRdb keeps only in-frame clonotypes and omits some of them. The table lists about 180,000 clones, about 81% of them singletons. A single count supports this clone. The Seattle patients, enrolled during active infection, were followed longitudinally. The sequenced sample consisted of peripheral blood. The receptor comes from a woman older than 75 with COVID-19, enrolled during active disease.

The CDR3 is CASSLRQGTYEQYF. DNA for the CDR3: TGCGCCAGCAGCTTAAGACAGGGTACCTACGAGCAGTACTTC. The rearrangement links TRBV5-1 to TRBJ2-7, with 7 bases identical to TRBD1. This CDR3 contains 14 residues. CDR1 and CDR2 from the germline V gene are SGHRS and YFSETQ. Trimming removed 2 bases from V and 2 bases from J; junction bases left unmatched: 4.